This entry concerns a single T cell receptor (beta chain). These data come from a study of Ad26.COV2.S vaccination and SARS-CoV-2 variants. Across the whole study: Donor allocation was to the COV1001 Ad26.COV2.S trial arm. Recipients of Ad26.COV2.S got it intramuscularly, once or twice 56 days apart.

TCRdb keeps only in-frame clones here, not all; method: immunoSEQ multiplex PCR. This table holds over 400,000 clones, about 90% found once. As to treatment: 15 to 20 received Ad26.COV2.S at low or high dose, single or two shots; 5 received placebo; per-sample allocation not given. Sampling was done on day 63 after the first vaccine or placebo injection. The origin of this receptor is a person between 18 and 59 years old who received the Ad26.COV2.S COVID-19 vaccine or a placebo. Here the sequenced sample was peripheral blood, taken in a trial of Ad26.COV2.S vaccine versus placebo.

DNA of the CDR3: TGTGCCAGCAGGGGGTCTAGTGTCCCCTACGAGCAGTACTTC. This encodes CASRGSSVPYEQYF. The chain recombines TRBV6-5 with TRBJ2-7; the D is unclear. Trimming took off 6 bases at V and 2 bases at J, with 14 bases between the two ends. Germline loops: CDR1 MNHEY, CDR2 SVGAGI. This CDR3 is built from 14 residues.